This entry lists 13 T cell receptor beta chains sequenced from one sample in a study of T cell repertoires in cytomegalovirus infection. MiXCR was run by TCRdb on the reads, yielding one entry per CDR3 protein. The sample shows around 550,000 distinct CDR3 sequences, more than 25% of them seen only once. The specimen sequenced was PBMCs. The receptors stem from a human donor in good health (CMV status not recorded). Some clones in this sample may be carry-over from other donors' samples.

The chain links TRBV7-2 to TRBJ2-2; D perhaps matches TRBD2 (6 bases). The CDR3 totals 17 residues. Looked up from germline, CDR1 is SGHTA and CDR2 is FQGNSA. Between the trimmed V and J ends, which lost 5 bases and 0 bases, there was a span of 16 bases. In DNA form, the CDR3 reads TGTGCCAGCAGCCACCAATCGGGAGCGCCGAACACCGGGGAGCTGTTTTTT. It yields the protein CASSHQSGAPNTGELFF.

This clonotype was detected ten times or more. J is TRBJ2-7 and V is TRBV10-2; perhaps TRBD1 as D (6 bases). CDR3 size: 12 residues. Germline CDR1 is WSHSY and CDR2 is SAAADI. Deletions cut 11 bases from V and 4 bases from J, with 15 bases between. In DNA, the CDR3 is TGCGCCTGTGGGGGACACCCATACGAGCAGTACTTC. Its translation: CACGGHPYEQYF.

This clonotype was detected many times. The V gene is TRBV6-5, the J gene TRBJ1-2, with 8 bases identical to TRBD1. The CDR3 is 15 amino acids. Trimming removed 0 bases from V and 5 bases from J; junction bases left unmatched: 5. The V gene's germline CDR1 is MNHEY and CDR2 SVGAGI. In nucleotides, the CDR3 is TGTGCCAGCAGTTACTCGCCAGGGGGCTGGTATGGCTACACCTTC. Protein sequence: CASSYSPGGWYGYTF.

In its sample, this clonotype was seen a few times. The chain combines TRBV7-9 with TRBJ1-1, with a possible D match to TRBD1 (5 bases). The V and J ends lost 5 bases and 8 bases respectively, with 15 bases between them. Germline loops: CDR1 SEHNR, CDR2 FQNEAQ (reference sequence). CDR3 length: 13 amino acids. CDR3 residues: CASSPLGTGEAFF. CDR3 bases: TGTGCCAGCAGCCCTCTCGGGACCGGAGAAGCTTTCTTT.

The chain links TRBV28 to TRBJ2-5, with D perhaps TRBD1 (5 bases). Trimming stripped 6 bases from V and 4 bases from J, with 6 bases between. The germline V gene encodes CDR1 MDHEN and CDR2 SYDVKM. The CDR3 totals 11 residues. The CDR3 nucleotides are TGTGCCAGCAGGGGGCCAGAGACCCAGTACTTC. It yields the protein CASRGPETQYF. Filled out from reference TRBV28 and TRBJ2-5, the complete variable domain reads DVKVTQSSRYLVKRTGEKVFLECVQDMDHENMFWYRQDPGLGLRLIYFSYDVKMKEKGDIPEGYSVSREKKERFSLILESASTNQTSMYLCASRGPETQYFGPGTRLLVL.

This clonotype was observed at least ten times. The V gene is TRBV9, the J gene TRBJ2-5, with TRBD2 identical over 7 bases. The CDR3 is made up of 16 amino acids. Germline CDR1 reads SGDLS; CDR2 reads YYNGEE. V lost 3 bases to trimming and J lost 5 bases; unmatched junction nucleotides: 13. CDR3 bases: TGTGCCAGCAGCGGGCCCTTGAGGGAGGGCAAGGAGACCCAGTACTTC. As protein: CASSGPLREGKETQYF.

This clonotype was found a few times. V usage is TRBV7-9 and J usage is TRBJ1-5; no definite D call. The CDR3 totals 15 residues. Germline loops: CDR1 SEHNR, CDR2 FQNEAQ (reference sequence). Trimming cost V 5 bases and J 3 bases, with 14 bases left between them. CDR3 residues: CASSQAGSFNQPQHF. The CDR3 coding sequence is TGTGCCAGCAGCCAAGCCGGGTCCTTCAATCAGCCCCAGCATTTT.

This clonotype was found many times. This chain uses TRBV7-6 with TRBJ2-1; 9 bases match TRBD2. V lost 1 base to trimming and J lost 7 bases; unmatched junction nucleotides: 8. The germline gives CDR1 SGHVS, CDR2 FNYEAQ. The CDR3 is 16 amino acids. DNA of the CDR3: TGTGCCAGCAGCTTAGAGGTGTTAGCGGGAGAAAATGAGCAGTTCTTC. Residues: CASSLEVLAGENEQFF. Full variable domain (remainder filled in from reference TRBV7-6 and TRBJ2-1): GAGVSQSPRYKVTKRGQDVALRCDPISGHVSLYWYRQALGQGPEFLTYFNYEAQQDKSGLPNDRFSAERPEGSISTLTIQRTEQRDSAMYRCASSLEVLAGENEQFFGPGTRLTVL.

V is TRBV7-3 and J is TRBJ2-2, with D perhaps TRBD1 (7 bases). CDR1 is SGHTA, CDR2 FQGTGA, per germline. V shed 5 bases and J shed 6 bases, with 10 bases lying between them. The CDR3 is 13 residues long. The DNA for the CDR3 is TGTGCCAGCAGCGGCAGGGGGGCCGGGGAGCTGTTTTTT. Protein sequence: CASSGRGAGELFF. Full variable domain (rest looked up from reference TRBV7-3 and TRBJ2-2): GAGVSQTPSNKVTEKGKYVELRCDPISGHTALYWYRQSLGQGPEFLIYFQGTGAADDSGLPNDRFFAVRPEGSVSTLKIQRTERGDSAVYLCASSGRGAGELFFGEGSRLTVL.

The rearrangement links TRBV27 to TRBJ2-7; a possible D gene is TRBD2 (5 bases). Trimming took off 6 bases at V and 7 bases at J, with 16 bases between the two ends. CDR1 and CDR2 from the germline V gene are MNHEY and SMNVEV (reference sequence). The CDR3 length is 13 residues. The CDR3 is CASRFLGSQEQYV. Written as DNA, the CDR3 is TGTGCCAGCAGATTCCTGGGGAGCCAGGAGCAGTACGTC.

This clonotype was found many times. The CDR3 here is CASSLSGRVVSDTQYF. The CDR3 nucleotides read TGTGCCAGCAGCTTATCCGGGAGAGTCGTGTCAGATACGCAGTATTTT. The rearrangement links TRBV7-6 to TRBJ2-3; a possible D gene is TRBD2 (6 bases). Germline V gene data show CDR1 as SGHVS and CDR2 as FNYEAQ. The CDR3 extends over 16 amino acids. V was clipped by 2 bases and J by 4 bases, with 16 bases between them.

The genes are TRBV5-4 and TRBJ1-2; 7 bases fit TRBD1. Germline CDR1 SGHNT, CDR2 YYREEE (reference sequence). Trimming removed 4 bases from V and 4 bases from J; junction bases left unmatched: 7. This CDR3 is built from 14 residues. The CDR3 sequence: CASSDRAGVYGYTF. The DNA of the CDR3 is TGTGCCAGCAGCGACAGGGCCGGAGTCTATGGCTACACCTTC.

This clonotype was seen a handful of times. The chain combines TRBV6-2 or TRBV6-3 with TRBJ2-7; D gene unclear. Germline loops: CDR1 MNHEY, CDR2 SVGEGT. The length of the CDR3 is 15 residues. V was pared by 1 base and J by 3 bases, with 13 bases between. CDR3: CASSYLGGALYEQYF. The CDR3 DNA reads as TGTGCCAGCAGTTACTTGGGCGGTGCCCTCTACGAGCAGTACTTC.